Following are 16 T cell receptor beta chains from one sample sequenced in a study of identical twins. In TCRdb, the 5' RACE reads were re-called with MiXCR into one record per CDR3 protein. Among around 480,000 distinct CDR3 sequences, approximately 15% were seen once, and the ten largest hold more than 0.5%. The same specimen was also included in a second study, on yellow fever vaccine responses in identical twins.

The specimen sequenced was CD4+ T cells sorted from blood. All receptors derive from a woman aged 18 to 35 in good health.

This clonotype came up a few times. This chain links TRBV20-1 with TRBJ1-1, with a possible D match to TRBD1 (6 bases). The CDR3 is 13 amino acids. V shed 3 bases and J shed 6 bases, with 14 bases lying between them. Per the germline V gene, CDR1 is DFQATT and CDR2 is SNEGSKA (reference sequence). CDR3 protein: CSASIGGRAEAFF. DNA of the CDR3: TGCAGTGCTAGTATCGGGGGGCGGGCTGAAGCTTTCTTT.

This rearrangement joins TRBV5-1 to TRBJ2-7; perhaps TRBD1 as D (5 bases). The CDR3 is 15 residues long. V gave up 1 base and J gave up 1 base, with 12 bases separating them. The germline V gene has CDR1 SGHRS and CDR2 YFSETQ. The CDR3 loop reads CASSLRTFKSYEQYF. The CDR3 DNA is TGCGCCAGCAGCTTGAGGACATTTAAGTCCTACGAGCAGTACTTC.

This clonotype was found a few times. CDR3 DNA: TGTGCCAGCAGCTTAAACAGGGGCGTCTACAATGAGCAGTTCTTC. Translating gives CASSLNRGVYNEQFF. The V gene is TRBV7-3, the J gene TRBJ2-1; TRBD1 matches 7 bases. The germline CDR1 and CDR2 sequences are SGHTA and FQGTGA. Trimming removed 1 base from V and 3 bases from J; junction bases left unmatched: 3. The CDR3 length is 15 residues.

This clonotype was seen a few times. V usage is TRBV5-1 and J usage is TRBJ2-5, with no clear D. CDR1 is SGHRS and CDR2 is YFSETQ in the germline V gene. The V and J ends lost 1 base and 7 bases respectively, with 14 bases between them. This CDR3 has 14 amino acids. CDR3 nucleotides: TGCGCCAGCAGCTTGAGGGAAAACGACGGGACCCAGTACTTC. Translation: CASSLRENDGTQYF.

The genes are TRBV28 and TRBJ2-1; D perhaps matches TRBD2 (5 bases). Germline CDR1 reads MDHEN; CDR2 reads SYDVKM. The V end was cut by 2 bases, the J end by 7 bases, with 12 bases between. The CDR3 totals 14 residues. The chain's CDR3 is CASSLQEGANEQFF. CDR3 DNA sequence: TGTGCCAGCAGTTTACAAGAGGGCGCGAATGAGCAGTTCTTC.

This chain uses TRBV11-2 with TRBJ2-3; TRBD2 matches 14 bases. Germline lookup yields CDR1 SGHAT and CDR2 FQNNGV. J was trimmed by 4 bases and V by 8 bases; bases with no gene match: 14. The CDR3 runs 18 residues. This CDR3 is CASRGGVRGLAGADTQYF. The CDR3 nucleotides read TGTGCCAGCCGCGGAGGGGTTCGGGGACTAGCGGGAGCAGATACGCAGTATTTT.

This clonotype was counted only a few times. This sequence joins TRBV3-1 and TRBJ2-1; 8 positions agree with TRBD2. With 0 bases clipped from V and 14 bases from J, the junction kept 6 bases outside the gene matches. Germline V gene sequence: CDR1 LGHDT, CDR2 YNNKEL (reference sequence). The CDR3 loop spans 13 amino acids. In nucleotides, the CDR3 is TGTGCCAGCAGCCAAGATTACCTCGGGGGGGAGTTCTTC. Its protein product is CASSQDYLGGEFF.

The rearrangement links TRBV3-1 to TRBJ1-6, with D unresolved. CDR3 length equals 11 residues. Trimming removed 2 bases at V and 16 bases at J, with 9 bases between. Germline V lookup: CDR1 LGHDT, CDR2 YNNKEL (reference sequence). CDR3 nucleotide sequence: TGTGCCAGCAGCCAAAAGGGAGGGCTCCACTTT. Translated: CASSQKGGLHF.

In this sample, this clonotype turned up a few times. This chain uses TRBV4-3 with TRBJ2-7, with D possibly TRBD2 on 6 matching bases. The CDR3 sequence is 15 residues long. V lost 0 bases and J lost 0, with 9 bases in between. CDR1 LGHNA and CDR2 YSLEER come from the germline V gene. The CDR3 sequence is CASSQDRGISYEQYF. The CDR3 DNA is TGCGCCAGCAGCCAAGACCGGGGGATCTCCTACGAGCAGTACTTC.

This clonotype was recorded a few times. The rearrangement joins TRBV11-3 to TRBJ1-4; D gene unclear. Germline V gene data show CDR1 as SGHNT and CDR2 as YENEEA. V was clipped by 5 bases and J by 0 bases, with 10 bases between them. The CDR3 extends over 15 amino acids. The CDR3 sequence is CASSVSDATNEKLFF. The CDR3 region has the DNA TGTGCCAGCAGCGTGAGCGATGCAACTAATGAAAAACTGTTTTTT.

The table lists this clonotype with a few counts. As DNA, the CDR3 is TGTGCCAGCAGCACGGACAGGGCATCCTATTCACCCCTCCACTTT. Translation: CASSTDRASYSPLHF. V usage is TRBV2 and J usage is TRBJ1-6; TRBD1 aligns across 8 bases. There are 15 residues in the CDR3. Germline V lookup: CDR1 SNHLY, CDR2 FYNNEI. The V and J ends lost 6 bases and 8 bases, in that order; junction bases with no gene match: 9.

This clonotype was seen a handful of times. The CDR3 is CSVEDPRTGLGDTQYF. The DNA of the CDR3 is TGCAGCGTTGAAGACCCCCGGACAGGTTTGGGAGATACGCAGTATTTT. The chain combines TRBV29-1 with TRBJ2-3; 7 bases are a match to TRBD1. V lost 0 bases and J lost 5; bases outside the gene matches: 11. CDR3 length: 16 residues. Germline lookup yields CDR1 SQVTM and CDR2 ANQGSEA.

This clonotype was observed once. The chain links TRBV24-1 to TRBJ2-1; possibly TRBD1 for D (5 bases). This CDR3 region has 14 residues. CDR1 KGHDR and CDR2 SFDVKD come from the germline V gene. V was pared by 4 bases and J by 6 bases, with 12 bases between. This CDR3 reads CATSDPRDSNEQFF. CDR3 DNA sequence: TGTGCCACCAGTGACCCTCGAGACAGCAATGAGCAGTTCTTC.

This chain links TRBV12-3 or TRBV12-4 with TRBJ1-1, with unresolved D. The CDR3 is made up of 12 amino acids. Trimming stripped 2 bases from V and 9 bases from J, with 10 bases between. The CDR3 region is CASSLRRVQAFF. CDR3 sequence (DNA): TGTGCCAGCAGTTTACGGAGGGTTCAAGCTTTCTTT.

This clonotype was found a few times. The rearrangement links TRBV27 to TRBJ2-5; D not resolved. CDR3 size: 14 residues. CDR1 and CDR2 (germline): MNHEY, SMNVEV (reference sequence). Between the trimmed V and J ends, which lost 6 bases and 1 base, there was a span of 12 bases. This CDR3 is CASRLWSSQETQYF. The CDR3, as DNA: TGTGCCAGCAGGCTTTGGTCTAGCCAAGAGACCCAGTACTTC.

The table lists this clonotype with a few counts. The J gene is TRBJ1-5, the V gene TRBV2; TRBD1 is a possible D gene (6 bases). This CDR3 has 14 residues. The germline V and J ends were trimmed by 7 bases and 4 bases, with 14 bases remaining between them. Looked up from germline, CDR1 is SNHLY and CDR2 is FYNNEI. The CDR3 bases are TGTGCCAGCAAAGGACAGTCTCTAAATCAGCCCCAGCATTTT. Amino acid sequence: CASKGQSLNQPQHF.